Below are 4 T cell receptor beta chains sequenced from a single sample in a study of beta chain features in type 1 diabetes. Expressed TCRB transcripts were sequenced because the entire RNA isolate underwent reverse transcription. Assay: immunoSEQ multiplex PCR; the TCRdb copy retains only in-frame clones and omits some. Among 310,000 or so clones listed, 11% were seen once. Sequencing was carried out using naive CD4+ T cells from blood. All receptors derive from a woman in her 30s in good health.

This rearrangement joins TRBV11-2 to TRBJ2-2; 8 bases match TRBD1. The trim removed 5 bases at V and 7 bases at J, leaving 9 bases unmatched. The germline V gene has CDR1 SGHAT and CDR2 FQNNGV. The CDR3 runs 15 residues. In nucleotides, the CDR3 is TGTGCCAGCAGCCTACCGACAGGGGTATACGGGGAGCTGTTTTTT. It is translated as CASSLPTGVYGELFF.

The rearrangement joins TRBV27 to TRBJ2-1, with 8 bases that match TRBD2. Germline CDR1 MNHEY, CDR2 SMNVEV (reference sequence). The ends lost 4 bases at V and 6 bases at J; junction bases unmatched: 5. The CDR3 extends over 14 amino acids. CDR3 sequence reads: CASSYGGGPNEQFF. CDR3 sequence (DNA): TGTGCCAGCAGTTACGGGGGGGGGCCCAATGAGCAGTTCTTC.

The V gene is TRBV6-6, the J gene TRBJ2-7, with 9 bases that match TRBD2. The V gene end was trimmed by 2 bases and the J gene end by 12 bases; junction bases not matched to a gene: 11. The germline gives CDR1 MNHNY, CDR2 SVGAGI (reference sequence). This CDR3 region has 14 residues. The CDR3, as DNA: TGTGCCAGCAGTTACGCCGGGACTAGCCCTCGACTGTACTTC. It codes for CASSYAGTSPRLYF.

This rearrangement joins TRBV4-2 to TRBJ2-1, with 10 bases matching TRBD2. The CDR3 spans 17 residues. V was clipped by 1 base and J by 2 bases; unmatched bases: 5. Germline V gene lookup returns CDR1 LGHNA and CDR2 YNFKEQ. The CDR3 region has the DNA TGTGCCAGCAGCCAAGTGATAGCGGGAGGACCCTACAATGAGCAGTTCTTC. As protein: CASSQVIAGGPYNEQFF.